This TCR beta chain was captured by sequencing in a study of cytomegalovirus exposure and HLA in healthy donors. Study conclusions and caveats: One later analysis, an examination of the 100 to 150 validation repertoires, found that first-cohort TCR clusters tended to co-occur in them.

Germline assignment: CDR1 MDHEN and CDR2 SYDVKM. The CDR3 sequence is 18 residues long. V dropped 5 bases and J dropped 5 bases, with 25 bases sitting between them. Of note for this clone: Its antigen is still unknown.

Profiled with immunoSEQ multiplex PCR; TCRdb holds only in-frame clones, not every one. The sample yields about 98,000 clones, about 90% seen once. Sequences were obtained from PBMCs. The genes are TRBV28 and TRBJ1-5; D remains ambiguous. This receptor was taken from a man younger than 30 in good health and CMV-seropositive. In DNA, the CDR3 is TGTGCCAGCAGTATGCAGACCCAAAGCCTAGGTGTTGATCAGCCCCAGCATTTT. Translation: CASSMQTQSLGVDQPQHF.